This T cell receptor (beta chain) was captured by sequencing in a study of vaccination effects on CD4 cells after COVID-19 (dated by TCRdb to between 2021 and 2022). About the full investigation: Two doses of either the BNT162b2 or the mRNA-1273 mRNA SARS-CoV-2 vaccine were administered to participants. SARS-CoV-2 spike-specific CD4+ TCR repertoires from before and after mRNA vaccination were compared in COVID-19 convalescent patients and in infection-naive vaccine recipients. Altogether, about 10 COVID-19 convalescent patients and 4 SARS-CoV-2-naive healthy vaccine recipients made up the full study. Cultures from other donors in the study were sequenced with the Oncomine TCR Beta short-read assay on an Illumina iSeq 100. Points the paper makes about the study in general: The study was limited by a small number of convalescent patients, and early post-infection timepoints were lacking. In healthy vaccine recipients, vaccine-induced clones were almost all SARS-CoV-2 mono-reactive, with only 1 of 255 cross-reactive with common cold coronaviruses. Both infection-induced and vaccine-induced clones contracted markedly at late post-vaccination timepoints, which is consistent with waning T cell responses.

CDR1 is given as KGHSH and CDR2 as LQKENI, both from the germline V gene. The V end loses 6 bases and the J end loses 2 bases, and a stretch of 11 bases separates them. The CDR3 covers 14 residues, taking in both the cysteine and the phenylalanine. Just the 42-base CDR3 DNA is kept, in frame starting at base 1. Libraries were constructed by the immunoSEQ multiplex PCR assay. DNA from the cultured, isolated CD4+ T cells was subjected to TCR beta CDR3 sequencing. The published analysis was carried out like this. The analysis removed non-productive TCR sequences, trimmed reads to the CDR3 region, and retained only CDR3s that were 7 or more amino acids long. The MANAFEST web app was used to identify antigen-specific clonotypes by comparing expansion in peptide wells with expansion in reference cultures. Positive clones required FDR<0.05 expansion versus reference and all other wells, odds ratio above 5, and frequency above 0.1% in two replicate wells. Clonotypes significantly expanded in SARS-CoV-2 spike wells and in at least one common cold coronavirus spike condition were defined as cross-reactive. CDR3 similarity was assessed by Levenshtein distance with the stringdist R package, and unrooted trees were built with ape in R 3.6.1. Entries here come from immuneACCESS through TCRdb and include only in-frame sequences with V and J called. Some clones fail to appear in such tables; in the studies checked, an unresolved V gene covers under half of the shortfall, and the cause of the remainder is unknown. V and J calls and clone size are those listed in that table; D and trimming were worked out from the DNA. Recorded for this sample are 25,000 to 30,000 clones; around three quarters of them occurred a single time. The top ten clonotypes cover about 20% of the sample.

To identify antigen-specific CD4+ T cell clonotypes by their expansion, the ViraFEST assay first stimulated PBMC with viral peptide pools and then applied TCR sequencing. After about 10 days of culture, CD4+ T cells were isolated with the EasySep CD4+ T cell isolation kit. Negative nucleocapsid antibody results before and after vaccination confirmed that the healthy vaccine recipients had no prior SARS-CoV-2 infection. Some 1.9 million PBMC per well were cultured with about 9.6 ug/ml peptides in IMDM containing approximately 4.5% human AB serum, about 10 IU/ml IL-2 and gentamicin. Half of the culture medium was replaced with fresh IL-2-containing medium on days 3 and 7. Unless noted otherwise, every peptide stimulation condition was cultured in triplicate wells. Using Ficoll-Paque Plus gradient centrifugation, PBMC were separated from whole blood and then either used fresh or cryopreserved at -140C. The overlapping peptide pools covered the spike proteins of SARS-CoV-2 and of the common cold coronaviruses HCoV-NL63, HCoV-OC43 and HCoV-229E. Genomic DNA was extracted from cultured CD4+ T cells with the QIAamp micro DNA kit.

On this clone: Its antigen remains unidentified. Base qualities were left out, and no much larger clone turns up one base away.

This sequence was found in a human donor who received a COVID-19 vaccine. The material sequenced was CD4+ T cells from PBMCs cultured with HCoV-NL63 spike peptides, taken before COVID-19 vaccination. What this sample's cell subset or site label stands for: HCoV-NL63 spike overlapping peptide pool stimulation. The V and J genes are TRBV18 and TRBJ2-4, with the D gene uncertain. The CDR3 has the sequence CASSRLQTKNIQYF. The nucleotide sequence is TGTGCCAGCTCCCGCCTTCAGACCAAAAACATTCAGTACTTC.